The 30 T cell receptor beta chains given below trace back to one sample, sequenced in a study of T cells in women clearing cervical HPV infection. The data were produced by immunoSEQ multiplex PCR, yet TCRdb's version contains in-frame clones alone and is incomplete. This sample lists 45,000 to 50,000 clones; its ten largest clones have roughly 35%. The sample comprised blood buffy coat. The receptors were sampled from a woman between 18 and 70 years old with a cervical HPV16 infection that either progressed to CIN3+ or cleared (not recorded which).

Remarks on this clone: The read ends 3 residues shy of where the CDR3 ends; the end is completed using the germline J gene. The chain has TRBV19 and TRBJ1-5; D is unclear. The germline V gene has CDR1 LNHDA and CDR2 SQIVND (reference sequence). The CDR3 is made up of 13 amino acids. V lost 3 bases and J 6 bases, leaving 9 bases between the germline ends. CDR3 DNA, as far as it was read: TGTGCCAGTAGTATGGCCCCTGGTCAGCCC. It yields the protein CASSMAPGQP. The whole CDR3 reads CASSMAPGQPQHF. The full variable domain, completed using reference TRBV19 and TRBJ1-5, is DGGITQSPKYLFRKEGQNVTLSCEQNLNHDAMYWYRQDPGQGLRLIYYSQIVNDFQKGDIAEGYSVSREKKESFPLTVTSAQKNPTAFYLCASSMAPGQPQHFGDGTRLSIL.

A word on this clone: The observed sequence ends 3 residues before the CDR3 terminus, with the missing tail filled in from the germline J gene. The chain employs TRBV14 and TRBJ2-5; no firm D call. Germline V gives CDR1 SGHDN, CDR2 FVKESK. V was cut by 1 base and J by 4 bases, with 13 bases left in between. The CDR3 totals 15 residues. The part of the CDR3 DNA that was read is TGTGCCAGCAGCCAAGGGTTGGTTCAAGGAGAGACC. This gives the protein CASSQGLVQGET. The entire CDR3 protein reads CASSQGLVQGETQYF.

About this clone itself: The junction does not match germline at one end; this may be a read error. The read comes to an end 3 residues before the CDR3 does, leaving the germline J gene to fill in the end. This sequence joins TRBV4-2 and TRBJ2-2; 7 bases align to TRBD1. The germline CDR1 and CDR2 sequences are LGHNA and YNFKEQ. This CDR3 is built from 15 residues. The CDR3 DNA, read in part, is TGCGCCAGCAGCCAAGAGACAGGGTTTCCCGGGGAG. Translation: CASSQETGFPGE. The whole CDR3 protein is CASSQETGFPGELFF.

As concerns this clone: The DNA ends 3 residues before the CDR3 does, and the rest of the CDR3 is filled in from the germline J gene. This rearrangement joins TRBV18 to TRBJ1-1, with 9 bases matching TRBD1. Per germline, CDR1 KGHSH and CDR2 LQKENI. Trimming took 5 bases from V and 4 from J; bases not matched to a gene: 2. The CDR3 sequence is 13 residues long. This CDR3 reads CASSGDRVTEAFF. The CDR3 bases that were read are TGTGCCAGCTCAGGGGACAGGGTCACTGAA. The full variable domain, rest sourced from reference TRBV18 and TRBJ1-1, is NAGVMQNPRHLVRRRGQEARLRCSPMKGHSHVYWYRQLPEEGLKFMVYLQKENIIDESGMPKERFSAEFPKEGPSILRIQQVVRGDSAAYFCASSGDRVTEAFFGQGTRLTVV.

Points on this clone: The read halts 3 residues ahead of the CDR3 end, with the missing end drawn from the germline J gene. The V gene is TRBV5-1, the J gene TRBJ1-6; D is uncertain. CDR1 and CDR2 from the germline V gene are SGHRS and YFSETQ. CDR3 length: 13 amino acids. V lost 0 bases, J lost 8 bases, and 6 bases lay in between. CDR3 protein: CASSLDTYSPLHF. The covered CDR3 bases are TGCGCCAGCAGCTTGGACACCTATTCACCC.

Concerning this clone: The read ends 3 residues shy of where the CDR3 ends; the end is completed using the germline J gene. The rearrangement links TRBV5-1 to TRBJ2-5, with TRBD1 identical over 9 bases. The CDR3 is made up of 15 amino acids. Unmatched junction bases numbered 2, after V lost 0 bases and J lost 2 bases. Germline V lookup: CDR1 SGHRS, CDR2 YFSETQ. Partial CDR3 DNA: TGCGCCAGCAGCTTGGCCGGACAGGGGCAAGAGACC. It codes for CASSLAGQGQET. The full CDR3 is CASSLAGQGQETQYF. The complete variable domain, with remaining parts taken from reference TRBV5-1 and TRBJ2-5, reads KAGVTQTPRYLIKTRGQQVTLSCSPISGHRSVSWYQQTPGQGLQFLFEYFSETQRNKGNFPGRFSGRQFSNSRSEMNVSTLELGDSALYLCASSLAGQGQETQYFGPGTRLLVL.

CDR3 amino acids: CASTVQGTNEKLFF. CDR3 DNA (partial): TGTGCCAGCACTGTACAGGGCACTAATGAAAAA. J is TRBJ1-4 and V is TRBV2; possible D gene TRBD1, 6 bases. The read gets to within 3 residues of the CDR3 end, and the germline J gene fills in the rest. This CDR3 spans 14 amino acids. Per germline, CDR1 SNHLY and CDR2 FYNNEI. The V gene lost 7 bases and the J gene lost 2 bases, with 11 bases spanning the gap.

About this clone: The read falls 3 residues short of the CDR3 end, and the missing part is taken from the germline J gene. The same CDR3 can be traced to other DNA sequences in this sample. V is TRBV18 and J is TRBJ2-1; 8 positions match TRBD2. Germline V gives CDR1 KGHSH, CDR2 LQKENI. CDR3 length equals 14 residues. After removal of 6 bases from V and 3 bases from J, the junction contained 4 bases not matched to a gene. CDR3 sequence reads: CASSPGTSYNEQFF. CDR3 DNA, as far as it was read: TGTGCCAGCTCCCCCGGGACTAGCTACAATGAG.

CDR3 protein: CASSLYQYQPQHF. CDR3 DNA (partial): TGTGCCAGCAGTTTATACCAGTACCAGCCC. The chain carries TRBV6-2 or TRBV6-3 and TRBJ1-5; no clear D. The sequenced fragment ends 3 residues before the CDR3 boundary, so the rest is inferred from the germline J gene. Trimming stripped 4 bases from V and 7 bases from J, with 11 bases between. In germline, CDR1 is MNHEY, CDR2 SVGEGT. CDR3 length equals 13 residues.

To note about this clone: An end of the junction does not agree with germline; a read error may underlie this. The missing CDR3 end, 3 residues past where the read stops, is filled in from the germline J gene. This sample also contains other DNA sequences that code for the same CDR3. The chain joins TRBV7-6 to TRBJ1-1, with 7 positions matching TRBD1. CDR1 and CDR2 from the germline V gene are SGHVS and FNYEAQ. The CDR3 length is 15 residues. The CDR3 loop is CASSLGDSIDTEAFF. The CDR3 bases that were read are TGTGCCAGCAGCTTAGGGGACAGCATAGACACTGAG.

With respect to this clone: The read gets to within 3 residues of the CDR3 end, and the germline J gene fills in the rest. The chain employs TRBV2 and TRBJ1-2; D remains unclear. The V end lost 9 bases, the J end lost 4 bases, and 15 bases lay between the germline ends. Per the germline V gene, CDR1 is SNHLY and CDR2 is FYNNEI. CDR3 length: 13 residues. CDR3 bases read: TGTGCCAGGATCCTGGCCGCGGGCTATGGC. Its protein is CARILAAGYG. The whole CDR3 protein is CARILAAGYGYTF.

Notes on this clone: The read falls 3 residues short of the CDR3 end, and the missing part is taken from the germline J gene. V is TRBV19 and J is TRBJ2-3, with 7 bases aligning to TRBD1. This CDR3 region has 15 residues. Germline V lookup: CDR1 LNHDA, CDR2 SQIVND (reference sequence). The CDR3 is CASSIGTGPNQPQYF. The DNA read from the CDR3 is TGTGCCAGTAGTATAGGGACAGGTCCTAATCAGCCG.

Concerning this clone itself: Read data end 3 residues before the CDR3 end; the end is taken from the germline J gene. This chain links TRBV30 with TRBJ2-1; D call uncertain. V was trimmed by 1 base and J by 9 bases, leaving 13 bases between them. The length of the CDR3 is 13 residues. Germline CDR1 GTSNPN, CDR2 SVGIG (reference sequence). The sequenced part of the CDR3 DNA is TGTGCCTGGAGTGAACTAATACTGGGTGAG. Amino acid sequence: CAWSELILGE. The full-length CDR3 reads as CAWSELILGEQFF.

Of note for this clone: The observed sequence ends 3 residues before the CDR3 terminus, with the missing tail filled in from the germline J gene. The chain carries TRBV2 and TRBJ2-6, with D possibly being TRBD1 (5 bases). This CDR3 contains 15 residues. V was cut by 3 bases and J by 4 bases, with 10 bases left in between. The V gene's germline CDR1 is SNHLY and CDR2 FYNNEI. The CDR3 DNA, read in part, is TGTGCCAGCAGTGATGGGGCGAGCGGGGCCAACGTC. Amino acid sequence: CASSDGASGANV. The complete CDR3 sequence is CASSDGASGANVLTF.

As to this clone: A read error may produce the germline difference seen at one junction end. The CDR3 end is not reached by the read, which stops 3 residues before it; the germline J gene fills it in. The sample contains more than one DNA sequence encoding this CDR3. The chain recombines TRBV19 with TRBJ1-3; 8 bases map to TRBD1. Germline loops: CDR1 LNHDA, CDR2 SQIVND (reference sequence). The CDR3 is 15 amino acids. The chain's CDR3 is CASSIQGAGGNTIYF. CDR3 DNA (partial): TGTGCCAGTAGTATCCAGGGGGCCGGTGGAAACACA.

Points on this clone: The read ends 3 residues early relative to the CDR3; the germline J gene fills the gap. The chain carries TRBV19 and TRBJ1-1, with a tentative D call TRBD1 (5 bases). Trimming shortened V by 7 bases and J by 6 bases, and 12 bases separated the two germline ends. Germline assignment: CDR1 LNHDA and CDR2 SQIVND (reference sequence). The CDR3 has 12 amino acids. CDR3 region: CASKGRDPEAFF. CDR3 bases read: TGTGCCAGTAAGGGCAGGGATCCTGAA.

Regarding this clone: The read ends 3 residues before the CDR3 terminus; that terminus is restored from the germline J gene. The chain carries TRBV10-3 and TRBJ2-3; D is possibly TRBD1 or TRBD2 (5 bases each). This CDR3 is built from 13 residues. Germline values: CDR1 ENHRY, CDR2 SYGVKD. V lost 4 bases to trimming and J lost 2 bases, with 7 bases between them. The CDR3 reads CAISGGATDTQYF. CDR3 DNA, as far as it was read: TGTGCCATCAGTGGAGGGGCCACAGATACG.

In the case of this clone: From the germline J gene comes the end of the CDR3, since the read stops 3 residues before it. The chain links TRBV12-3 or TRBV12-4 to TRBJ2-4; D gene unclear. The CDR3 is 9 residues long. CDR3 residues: CASSPPQYF. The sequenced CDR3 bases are TGTGCCAGCAGCCCTCCT.

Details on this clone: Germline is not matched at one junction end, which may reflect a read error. The CDR3 DNA, read in part, is TGCGCCAGCAGCCCAACCCGGACAGGGGATTATTATGGC. Residues: CASSPTRTGDYYG. The whole CDR3 protein is CASSPTRTGDYYGYTF. The V call is TRBV4-2, the J call TRBJ1-2, with TRBD1 matching over 9 bases. The read finishes 3 residues shy of the CDR3 end, and the germline J gene is used to complete it. The CDR3 is made up of 16 amino acids. CDR1 LGHNA and CDR2 YNFKEQ come from the germline V gene.

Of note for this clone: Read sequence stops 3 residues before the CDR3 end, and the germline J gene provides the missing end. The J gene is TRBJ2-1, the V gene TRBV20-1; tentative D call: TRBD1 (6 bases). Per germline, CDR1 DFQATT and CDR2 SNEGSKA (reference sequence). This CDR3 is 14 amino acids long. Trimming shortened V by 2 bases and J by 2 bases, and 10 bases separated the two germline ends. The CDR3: CSARLGHAYNEQFF. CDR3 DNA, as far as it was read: TGCAGTGCTAGATTGGGACACGCCTACAATGAG.

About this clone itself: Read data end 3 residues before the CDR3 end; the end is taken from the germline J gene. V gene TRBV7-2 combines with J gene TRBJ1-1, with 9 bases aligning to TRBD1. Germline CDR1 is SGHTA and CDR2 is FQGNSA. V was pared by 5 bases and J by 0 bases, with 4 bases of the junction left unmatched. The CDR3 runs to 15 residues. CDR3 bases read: TGTGCCAGCAGCGCCAGACAGGGGGTGAACACTGAA. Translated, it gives CASSARQGVNTE. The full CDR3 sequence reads CASSARQGVNTEAFF.

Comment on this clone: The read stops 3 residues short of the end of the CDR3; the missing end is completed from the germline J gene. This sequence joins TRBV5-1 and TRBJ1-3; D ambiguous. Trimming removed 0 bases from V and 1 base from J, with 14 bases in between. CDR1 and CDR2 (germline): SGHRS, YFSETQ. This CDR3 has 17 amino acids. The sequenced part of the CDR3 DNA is TGCGCCAGCAGCTTGGGACTGCCGTCCGGGTCTGGAAACACC. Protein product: CASSLGLPSGSGNT. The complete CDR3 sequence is CASSLGLPSGSGNTIYF.

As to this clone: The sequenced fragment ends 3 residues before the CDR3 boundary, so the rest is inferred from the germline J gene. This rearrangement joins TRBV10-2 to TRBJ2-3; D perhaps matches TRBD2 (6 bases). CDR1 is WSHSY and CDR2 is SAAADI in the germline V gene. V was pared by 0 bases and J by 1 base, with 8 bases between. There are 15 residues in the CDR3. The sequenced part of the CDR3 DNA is TGCGCCAGCAGTGAGTCCCCTAGCGGCACAGATACG. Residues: CASSESPSGTDT. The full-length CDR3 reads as CASSESPSGTDTQYF.

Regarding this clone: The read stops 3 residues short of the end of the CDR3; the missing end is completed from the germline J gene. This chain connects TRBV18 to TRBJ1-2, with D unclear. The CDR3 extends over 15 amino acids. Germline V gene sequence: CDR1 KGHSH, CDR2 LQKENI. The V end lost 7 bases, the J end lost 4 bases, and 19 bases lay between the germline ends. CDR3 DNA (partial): TGTGCCAGCTACGAGGGCAAGCAGGAGTCCTATGGC. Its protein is CASYEGKQESYG. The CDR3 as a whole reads CASYEGKQESYGYTF.

The CDR3 DNA, read in part, is TGTGCCAGCAGCTCGACAGGCCCGAACACTGAA. This translates into CASSSTGPNTE. The entire CDR3 is CASSSTGPNTEAFF. This chain connects TRBV7-9 to TRBJ1-1; a possible D gene is TRBD1 (6 bases). Coverage ceases 3 residues before the CDR3 finishes, and the germline J gene fills in the end. The CDR3 is made up of 14 amino acids. Between the trimmed V and J ends, which lost 4 bases and 1 base, there was a span of 10 bases. Germline V lookup: CDR1 SEHNR, CDR2 FQNEAQ (reference sequence).

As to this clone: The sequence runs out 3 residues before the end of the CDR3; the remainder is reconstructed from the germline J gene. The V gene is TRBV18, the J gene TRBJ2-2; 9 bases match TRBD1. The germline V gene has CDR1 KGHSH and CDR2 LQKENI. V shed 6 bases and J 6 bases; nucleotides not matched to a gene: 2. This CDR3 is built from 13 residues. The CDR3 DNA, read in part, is TGTGCCAGCTCGGACAGGGGATCCGGGGAG. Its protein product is CASSDRGSGE. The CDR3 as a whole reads CASSDRGSGELFF.

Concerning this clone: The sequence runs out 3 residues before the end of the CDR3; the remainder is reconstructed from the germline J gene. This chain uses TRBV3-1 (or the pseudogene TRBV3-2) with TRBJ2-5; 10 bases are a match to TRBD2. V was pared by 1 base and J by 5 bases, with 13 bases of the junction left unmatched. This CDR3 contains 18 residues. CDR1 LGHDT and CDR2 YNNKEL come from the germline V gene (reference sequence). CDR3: CASSQVVSGGVLRETQYF. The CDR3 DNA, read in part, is TGTGCCAGCAGCCAAGTGGTGAGCGGGGGGGTCCTTCGGGAGACC.

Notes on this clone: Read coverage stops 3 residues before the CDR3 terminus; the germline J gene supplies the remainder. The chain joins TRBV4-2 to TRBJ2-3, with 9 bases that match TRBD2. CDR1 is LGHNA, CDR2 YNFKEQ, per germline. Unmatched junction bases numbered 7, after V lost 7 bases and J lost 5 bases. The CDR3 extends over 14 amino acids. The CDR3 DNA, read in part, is TGTGCCAGCAAGGCGGGAGGGCCGGGAGATACG. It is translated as CASKAGGPGDT. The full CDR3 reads CASKAGGPGDTQYF.

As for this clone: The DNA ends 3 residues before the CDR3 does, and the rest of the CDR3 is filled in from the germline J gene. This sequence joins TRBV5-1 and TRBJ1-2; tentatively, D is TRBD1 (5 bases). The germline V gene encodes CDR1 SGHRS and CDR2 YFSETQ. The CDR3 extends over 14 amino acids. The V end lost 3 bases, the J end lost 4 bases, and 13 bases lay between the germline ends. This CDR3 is CASSSLGAGYGYTF. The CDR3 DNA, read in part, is TGCGCCAGCAGCTCCCTAGGGGCCGGCTATGGC. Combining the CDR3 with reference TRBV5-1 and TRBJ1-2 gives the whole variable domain KAGVTQTPRYLIKTRGQQVTLSCSPISGHRSVSWYQQTPGQGLQFLFEYFSETQRNKGNFPGRFSGRQFSNSRSEMNVSTLELGDSALYLCASSSLGAGYGYTFGSGTRLTVV.

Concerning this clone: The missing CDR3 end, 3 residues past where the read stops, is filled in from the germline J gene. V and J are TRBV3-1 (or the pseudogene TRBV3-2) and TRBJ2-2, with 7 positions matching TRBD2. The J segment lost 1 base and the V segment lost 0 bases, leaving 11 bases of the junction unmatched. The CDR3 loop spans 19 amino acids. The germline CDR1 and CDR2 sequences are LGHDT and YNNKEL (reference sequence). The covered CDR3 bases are TGTGCCAGCAGCCAAGATCTTGAGGAACTAGCGTTGAACACCGGGGAG. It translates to CASSQDLEELALNTGE. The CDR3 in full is CASSQDLEELALNTGELFF.